This T cell receptor (beta chain) stems from a study of CXCR3-negative and CXCR3-positive naive CD8 T cells. Study results and limitations: The TRB CDR3s that CXCR3-positive naive cells carried were more hydrophobic than those of CXCR3-negative naive cells.

Details on this clonotype: The antigen is undetermined.

Carrying UMI labels, the TRB cDNA libraries were prepared through 5' RACE. TCRdb re-called the 5' RACE reads and gives one entry per CDR3 protein, without DNA. The sample table sets out approximately 90,000 distinct CDR3 sequences. The CDR3 consists of 16 residues. Germline-derived CDR1 and CDR2 are SQVTM and ANQGSEA. The material sequenced was naive CXCR3+ CD8+ T cells from blood. Subset in this sample: CD45RO-CCR7+CD27+CD95- naive CD8+ T cells expressing CXCR3 (TNR3+). This TCR was sampled from a human donor in good health. Some clones in this sample may be carry-over from other donors' samples. The chain joins TRBV29-1 to TRBJ2-2; TCRdb selects TRBD2, and the lack of DNA leaves this call unchecked. The chain's CDR3 is CSVYETSGGRTGELFF.